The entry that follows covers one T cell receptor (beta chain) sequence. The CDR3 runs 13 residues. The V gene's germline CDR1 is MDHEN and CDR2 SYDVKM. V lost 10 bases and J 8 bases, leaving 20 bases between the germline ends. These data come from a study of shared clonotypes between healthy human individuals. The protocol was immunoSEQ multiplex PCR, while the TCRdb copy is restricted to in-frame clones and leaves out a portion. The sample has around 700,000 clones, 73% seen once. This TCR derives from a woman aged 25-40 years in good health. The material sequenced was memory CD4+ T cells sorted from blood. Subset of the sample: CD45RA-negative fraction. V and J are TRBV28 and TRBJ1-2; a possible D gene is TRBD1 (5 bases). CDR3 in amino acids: CATHGGGSGGYTF. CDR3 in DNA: TGTGCCACCCATGGGGGGGGGTCGGGCGGCTACACCTTC.